Listed below are T cell receptor beta chains from one sample, sequenced in a study of cytomegalovirus exposure and HLA in healthy donors. Clones were read by immunoSEQ multiplex PCR, and TCRdb kept only the in-frame ones, dropping some. The sample lists 150,000 to 200,000 clones; roughly 84% were seen once. The specimen was PBMCs. The receptors were sampled from a man aged 18 to 29 in good health and CMV-seropositive. The CDR3 runs from the conserved cysteine through the conserved F or W. Each record gives: V gene, D gene, J gene, clone size, CDR3 protein, CDR3 DNA. The D gene is left open where the match is weak. The listing skips clone size in some rows; elsewhere it reads once, few, many or a size class.

TRBV21-1,NA,TRBJ2-1,once,CASTSGRYKNEQFF,TGTGCCAGCACTAGCGGGAGATATAAGAATGAGCAGTTCTTC
TRBV30,NA,TRBJ1-1,NA,CAWKRGIDTEAFF,TGTGCCTGGAAACGAGGGATTGACACTGAAGCTTTCTTT
TRBV4-1,NA,TRBJ2-1,few,CASSPSAASSYNEQFF,TGCGCCAGCAGCCCAAGTGCGGCCAGCTCCTACAATGAGCAGTTCTTC
TRBV7-2,NA,TRBJ1-2,NA,CASSLERDIYGYTF,TGTGCCAGCAGCTTAGAGAGGGACATCTATGGCTACACCTTC
TRBV9,TRBD1,TRBJ2-7,few,CASSGTGSYEQYF,TGTGCCAGCAGCGGGACAGGGAGCTACGAGCAGTACTTC
TRBV2,NA,TRBJ2-3,NA,CASSTSFGEPDTQYF,TGTGCCAGCAGTACTTCTTTCGGGGAGCCAGATACGCAGTATTTT
TRBV28,NA,TRBJ1-2,NA,CASSRRTRNYGYTF,TGTGCCAGCAGTCGCCGGACACGGAACTATGGCTACACCTTC
TRBV4-1,NA,TRBJ2-7,NA,CASSQESQKPYEQYF,TGCGCCAGCAGCCAAGAGTCCCAGAAACCCTACGAGCAGTACTTC
TRBV7-6,NA,TRBJ2-7,NA,CASSPNGEGGFEQYF,TGTGCCAGCAGCCCTAATGGAGAGGGAGGATTCGAGCAGTACTTC
TRBV12-5,NA,TRBJ1-2,NA,CASGLDSPGSRTF,TGTGCTAGTGGTTTGGACTCTCCGGGATCCCGAACCTTC
TRBV19,NA,TRBJ1-2,NA,CASSLQANYGYTF,TGTGCCAGTAGTCTACAGGCTAACTATGGCTACACCTTC
TRBV27,NA,TRBJ1-1,NA,CASSLGGSTEAFF,TGTGCCAGCAGTTTGGGTGGGAGCACTGAAGCTTTCTTT
TRBV7-8,TRBD2,TRBJ2-3,NA,CASSLTASAGGTDTQYF,TGTGCCAGCAGCTTAACGGCTTCGGCGGGAGGCACAGATACGCAGTATTTT
TRBV28,TRBD2,TRBJ2-4,NA,CASSLPGLARKNIQYF,TGTGCCAGCAGTTTACCCGGACTAGCCCGCAAAAACATTCAGTACTTC
TRBV28,TRBD2,TRBJ2-7,NA,CASRRTRDYYEQYF,TGTGCCAGCAGGCGGACTCGGGACTACTACGAGCAGTACTTC
TRBV19,TRBD1,TRBJ2-7,NA,CASTTGTGSMREQYF,TGTGCCAGCACGACAGGGACAGGGAGTATGCGCGAGCAGTACTTC
TRBV12-5,NA,TRBJ1-5,few,CASASTVGQPQHF,TGTGCTAGTGCCTCGACAGTCGGTCAGCCCCAGCATTTT
TRBV7-2,NA,TRBJ1-2,NA,CASSFDIGYGYTF,TGTGCCAGCAGCTTCGACATCGGTTATGGCTACACCTTC
TRBV5-1,NA,TRBJ2-7,NA,CASSLDGDKEREQYF,TGCGCCAGCAGCTTGGATGGGGACAAGGAGCGGGAGCAGTACTTC
TRBV7-9,TRBD1,TRBJ1-5,NA,CASSTGALSNQPQHF,TGTGCCAGCTCTACAGGGGCCCTTAGCAATCAGCCCCAGCATTTT
TRBV27,TRBD2,TRBJ2-3,NA,CASSSVLAGVDTQYF,TGTGCCAGCAGTTCCGTACTAGCGGGAGTTGATACGCAGTATTTT
TRBV5-1,NA,TRBJ1-5,many,CASSLDPGDNQPQHF,TGCGCCAGCAGCTTGGATCCGGGGGACAATCAGCCCCAGCATTTT
TRBV9,TRBD2,TRBJ2-7,NA,CASSVVAGGSYEQYF,TGTGCCAGCAGCGTAGTAGCGGGGGGTTCCTACGAGCAGTACTTC
TRBV11-1,TRBD1,TRBJ1-3,NA,CASSQQTTGIGGNTIYF,TGTGCCAGCAGCCAACAGACGACAGGGATCGGAGGAAACACCATATATTTT
TRBV5-1,NA,TRBJ2-3,NA,CASSPAGGTGTDTQYF,TGCGCCAGCAGCCCGGCGGGTGGCACGGGAACAGATACGCAGTATTTT
TRBV30,NA,TRBJ2-7,NA,CAFDRRSYEQYF,TGTGCCTTTGACAGGAGATCCTACGAGCAGTACTTC
TRBV6-5,NA,TRBJ1-4,NA,CASSYSSRGREKLFF,TGTGCCAGCAGTTACTCGAGCAGGGGACGGGAAAAACTGTTTTTT
TRBV18,NA,TRBJ2-4,NA,CASSPSTGLAAKNIQYF,TGTGCCAGCTCACCTTCGACAGGCCTGGCAGCCAAAAACATTCAGTACTTC
TRBV10-3,TRBD1,TRBJ2-6,NA,CAIWPGQGNSGANVLTF,TGTGCCATCTGGCCGGGACAGGGAAACTCTGGGGCCAACGTCCTGACTTTC
TRBV7-3,TRBD2,TRBJ2-7,NA,CASSPGLAGGPSGEQYF,TGTGCCAGCAGCCCTGGACTAGCGGGAGGACCCTCGGGGGAGCAGTACTTC
TRBV5-6,NA,TRBJ1-2,NA,CASSLSGGQIYGYTF,TGTGCCAGCAGCCTGTCGGGGGGGCAGATCTATGGCTACACCTTC
TRBV28,TRBD1,TRBJ1-2,NA,CASSFAGQISQTSNYGYTF,TGTGCCAGCAGTTTTGCGGGACAGATATCCCAGACATCTAACTATGGCTACACCTTC
TRBV29-1,TRBD1,TRBJ1-1,NA,CSGGSGTGLHRTEAFF,TGCAGCGGTGGGAGTGGGACAGGGCTTCATAGAACTGAAGCTTTCTTT
TRBV4-2,NA,TRBJ2-5,NA,CASSQETAQAQYF,TGTGCCAGCAGCCAAGAAACGGCACAGGCCCAGTACTTC
TRBV7-2,TRBD2,TRBJ2-5,NA,CASSLVGGSQETQYF,TGTGCCAGCAGCTTAGTGGGCGGGAGTCAAGAGACCCAGTACTTC
TRBV30,NA,TRBJ2-3,NA,CAWSRGKRPSTDTQYF,TGTGCCTGGAGTCGTGGGAAGCGGCCTAGCACAGATACGCAGTATTTT
TRBV11-2,TRBD1,TRBJ2-1,NA,CASSLTGVYNEQFF,TGTGCCAGCAGCTTGACAGGGGTCTACAATGAGCAGTTCTTC
TRBV28,TRBD1,TRBJ2-7,NA,CASRYRGDSYEQYF,TGTGCCAGCAGGTACAGGGGGGACTCCTACGAGCAGTACTTC
TRBV27,NA,TRBJ2-7,few,CASIYEQYF,TGTGCCAGCATATACGAGCAGTACTTC
TRBV5-1,NA,TRBJ2-7,NA,CASSFVSPREQYF,TGCGCCAGCAGCTTCGTCTCCCCTCGGGAGCAGTACTTC
TRBV4-1,TRBD2,TRBJ2-7,NA,CASSQLAGDEQYF,TGCGCCAGCAGCCAGCTAGCGGGAGACGAGCAGTACTTC
TRBV28,NA,TRBJ2-7,once,CASSFRGNYEQYF,TGTGCCAGCAGCTTTAGAGGCAACTACGAGCAGTACTTC
TRBV2,TRBD1,TRBJ1-4,NA,CASSDSGTENEKLFF,TGTGCCAGCAGTGACTCCGGGACAGAGAATGAAAAACTGTTTTTT
TRBV27,TRBD2,TRBJ2-2,NA,CASSVELAGFGELFF,TGTGCCAGCAGTGTCGAACTAGCGGGCTTCGGGGAGCTGTTTTTT
TRBV7-3,TRBD1,TRBJ2-1,NA,CASSFQGARQQFF,TGTGCCAGCAGCTTCCAGGGGGCGCGGCAGCAGTTCTTC
TRBV27,NA,TRBJ2-7,NA,CASSSEGDLSYEQYF,TGTGCCAGCAGTTCCGAGGGGGATCTCTCCTACGAGCAGTACTTC
TRBV4-2,TRBD2,TRBJ2-2,NA,CASSATLAGDLGELFF,TGTGCCAGCAGCGCCACCTTAGCGGGAGACCTCGGGGAGCTGTTTTTT
TRBV9,NA,TRBJ2-1,NA,CASSVLSGRSHNEQFF,TGTGCCAGCAGCGTCCTATCGGGGAGGTCCCACAATGAGCAGTTCTTC